This entry lists 3 T cell receptor beta chains sequenced from one sample in a study of tumor and adjacent non-tumor tissue in lung cancer. Three rounds of nested PCR, following a modified ARM-PCR protocol, produced the TCRbeta library. One entry per CDR3 protein, called by TCRdb with MiXCR from the multiplex PCR reads. This sample yields 75,000 to 80,000 distinct CDR3 sequences, of which just over 75% are seen a single time; under 40% belongs to the top ten. The template was RNA from unsorted bulk tissue. This non-tumor lung sample came from over 3 cm beyond the tumor edge. The sequencing input was distant non-tumor lung tissue. The receptor set was obtained from a man in his 70s with non-small cell lung cancer.

Concerning this clonotype: A read error may account for a junction end that differs from germline. This chain connects TRBV5-5 to TRBJ2-5; no reliable D call. CDR1 is SGHKS and CDR2 is YYEKEE in the germline V gene (reference sequence). The CDR3 is 13 residues long. The chain's CDR3 is CDSSLVSLETQYF. The DNA for the CDR3 is TGTGACAGCAGCTTGGTCAGTCTGGAGACCCAATACTTC. Combining the CDR3 with reference TRBV5-5 and TRBJ2-5 gives the whole variable domain DAGVTQSPTHLIKTRGQQVTLRCSPISGHKSVSWYQQVLGQGPQFIFQYYEKEERGRGNFPDRFSARQFPNYSSELNVNALLLGDSALYLCDSSLVSLETQYFGPGTRLLVL.

As concerns this clonotype: A read error may account for a junction end that differs from germline. This rearrangement joins TRBV11-2 to TRBJ2-7, with D possibly TRBD1 on 7 matching bases. This CDR3 contains 15 residues. Germline V gene lookup returns CDR1 SGHAT and CDR2 FQNNGV. This CDR3 is CASSLNGGGRYEQYF. CDR3 in DNA: TGTGCCAGTAGCTTAAATGGAGGGGGCAGGTACGAGCAGTACTTC.

A remark on this clonotype: Mismatch with germline at one junction end may stem from a read error. J is TRBJ2-2 and V is TRBV6-1; D might be TRBD2 (7 bases). Germline lookup yields CDR1 MNHNS and CDR2 SASEGT. This CDR3 comprises 15 residues. Written as DNA, the CDR3 is TGTGTCAGCAGCTTAGGGGGGGCGTGCACCGGGGAGCTGTTCTTT. It codes for CVSSLGGACTGELFF.